This T cell receptor beta chain was captured by sequencing in a study of cytomegalovirus exposure and HLA in healthy donors. Data came from immunoSEQ multiplex PCR; TCRdb stores just in-frame clones and leaves some out. The profile shows 110,000 or so clones, under 97% of them singletons. This CDR3 comprises 15 residues. V was shortened by 1 base and J by 7 bases, with 12 bases between the two germline ends. Germline assignment: CDR1 SGHRS and CDR2 YFSETQ. The study, taken as a whole, reports: Among TCR beta chains, those listed as cytomegalovirus-associated numbered over 150. Reportedly, diagnosis of cytomegalovirus status by the classifier showed high specificity and sensitivity.

For this clone: Its specificity is unknown.

The specimen was PBMCs. This sequence joins TRBV5-1 and TRBJ1-6; D call uncertain. The clonotype comes from a woman aged 18-29 years in good health and CMV-seronegative. CDR3 residues: CASSLLQGGNSPLHF. The CDR3 region has the DNA TGCGCCAGCAGCTTGTTACAAGGAGGGAATTCACCCCTCCACTTT.